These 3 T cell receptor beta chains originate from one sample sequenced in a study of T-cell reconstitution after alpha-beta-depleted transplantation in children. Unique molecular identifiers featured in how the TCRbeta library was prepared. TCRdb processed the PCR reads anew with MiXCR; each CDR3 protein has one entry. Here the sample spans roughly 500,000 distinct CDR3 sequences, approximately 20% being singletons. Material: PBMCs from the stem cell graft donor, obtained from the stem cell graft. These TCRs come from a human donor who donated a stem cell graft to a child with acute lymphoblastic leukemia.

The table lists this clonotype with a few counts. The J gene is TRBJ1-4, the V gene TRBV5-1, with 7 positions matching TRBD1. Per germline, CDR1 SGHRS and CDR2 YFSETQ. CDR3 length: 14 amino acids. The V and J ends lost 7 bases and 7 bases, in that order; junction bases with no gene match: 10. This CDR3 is CASSTGKVGEKLFF. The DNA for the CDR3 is TGCGCCAGCTCGACAGGGAAGGTTGGTGAAAAACTGTTTTTT.

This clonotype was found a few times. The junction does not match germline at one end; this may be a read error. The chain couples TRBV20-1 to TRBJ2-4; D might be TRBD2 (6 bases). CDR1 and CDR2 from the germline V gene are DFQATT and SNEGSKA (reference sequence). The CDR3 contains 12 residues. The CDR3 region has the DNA TGCAGTACGGGAGTTGCCAAAAACAGTCAGTACTTC. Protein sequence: CSTGVAKNSQYF.

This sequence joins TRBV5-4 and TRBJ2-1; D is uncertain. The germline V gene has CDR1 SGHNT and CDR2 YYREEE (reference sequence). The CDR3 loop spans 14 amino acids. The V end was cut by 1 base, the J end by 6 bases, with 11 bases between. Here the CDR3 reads CASSLTGYANEQFF. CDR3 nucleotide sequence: TGTGCCAGCAGCTTGACGGGCTACGCCAATGAGCAGTTCTTC. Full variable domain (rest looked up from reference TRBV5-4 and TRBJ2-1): ETGVTQSPTHLIKTRGQQVTLRCSSQSGHNTVSWYQQALGQGPQFIFQYYREEENGRGNFPPRFSGLQFPNYSSELNVNALELDDSALYLCASSLTGYANEQFFGPGTRLTVL.